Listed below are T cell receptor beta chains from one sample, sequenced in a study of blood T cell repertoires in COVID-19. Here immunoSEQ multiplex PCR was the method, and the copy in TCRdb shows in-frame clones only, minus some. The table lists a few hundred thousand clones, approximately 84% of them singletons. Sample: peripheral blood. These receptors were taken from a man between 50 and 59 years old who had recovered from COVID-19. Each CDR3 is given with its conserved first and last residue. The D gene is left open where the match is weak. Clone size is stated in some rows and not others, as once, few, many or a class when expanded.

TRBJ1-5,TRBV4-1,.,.,TGCGCCAGCAGCCCGATCCTTCAGGGCAAGAGCAGGCAGCCCCAGCATTTT,CASSPILQGKSRQPQHF
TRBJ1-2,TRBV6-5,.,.,TGTGCCAGCTCCGGAGACTTCTATGGCTACACCTTC,CASSGDFYGYTF
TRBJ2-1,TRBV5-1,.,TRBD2,TGCGCCAGCAGCTTGGAGATAGCGGGAATTTACAATGAGCAGTTCTTC,CASSLEIAGIYNEQFF
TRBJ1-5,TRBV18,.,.,TGTGCCAGCTCAAACGGGACACTGAGCAATCAGCCCCAGCATTTT,CASSNGTLSNQPQHF
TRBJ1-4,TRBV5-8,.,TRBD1,TGTGCCAGCAGCTTGGGACAGGGATTGCAGCAGAGTGAAAAACTGTTTTTT,CASSLGQGLQQSEKLFF
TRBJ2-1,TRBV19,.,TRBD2,TGTGCCAGTACGGCGGGGGGCCATGAGCAGTTCTTC,CASTAGGHEQFF
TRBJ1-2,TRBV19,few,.,TGTGCCAGTTCTTTCGTGTATGGCTACACCTTC,CASSFVYGYTF
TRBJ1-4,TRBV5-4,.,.,TGTGCCAGCAGCTTTCAGCGCGGGGCAAATGAAAAACTGTTTTTT,CASSFQRGANEKLFF
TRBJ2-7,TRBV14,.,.,TGTGCCAGCAGCCAAGTAACAGGGAGCGAGCAGTACTTC,CASSQVTGSEQYF
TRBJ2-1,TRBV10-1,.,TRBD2,TGCGCCAGCAGTGAAACGGGGGGATATGAGCAGTTCTTC,CASSETGGYEQFF
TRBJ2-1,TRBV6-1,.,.,TGTGCCAGCAGTGAAGGGGAGAACTCCTACAATGAGCAGTTCTTC,CASSEGENSYNEQFF
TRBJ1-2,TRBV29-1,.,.,TGCAGCGTCCCTCAGGGTTTGGGTGGCTACACCTTC,CSVPQGLGGYTF
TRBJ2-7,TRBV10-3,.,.,TGTGCCATCAGTGAGTCTCGGACAAGGAGCTCCTACGAGCAGTACTTC,CAISESRTRSSYEQYF
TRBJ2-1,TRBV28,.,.,TGTGCCAGCAGTTTTAAAAATGAGCAGTTCTTC,CASSFKNEQFF
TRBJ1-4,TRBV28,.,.,TGTGCCAGCAGTTTAGCAGGGGCGGTTAATGAAAAACTGTTTTTT,CASSLAGAVNEKLFF
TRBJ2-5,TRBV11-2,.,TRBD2,TGTGCCAGCACCCCTGGGGGACTAAGTCGGGAGACCCAGTACTTC,CASTPGGLSRETQYF
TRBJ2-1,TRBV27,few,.,TGTGCCAGCAGTTTGAGGGAAAGGACCGAGCAGTTCTTC,CASSLRERTEQFF
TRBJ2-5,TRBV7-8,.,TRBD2,TGTGCCAGCAGCTTAGCTAGCGGGAGTGGAGAGACCCAGTACTTC,CASSLASGSGETQYF
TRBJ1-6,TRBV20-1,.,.,TGCAGTGCTAGTCCGGGAGGGGGGAATAATTCACCCCTCCACTTT,CSASPGGGNNSPLHF
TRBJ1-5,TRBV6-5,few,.,TGTGCTGCTGGTGGGCTTAATCAGCCCCAGCATTTT,CAAGGLNQPQHF
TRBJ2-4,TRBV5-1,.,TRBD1,TGCGCCAGCAGCTTGGTGGCAGGGGGCGCGATAAACATTCAGTACTTC,CASSLVAGGAINIQYF
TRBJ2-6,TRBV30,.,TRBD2,TGTGCCTGGAAGCTAGCGGGAGTAGTCGGGGCCAACGTCCTGACTTTC,CAWKLAGVVGANVLTF
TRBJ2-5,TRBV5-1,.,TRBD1,TGCGCCAGCAGCCCAGGGACAGAAGAGACCCAGTACTTC,CASSPGTEETQYF
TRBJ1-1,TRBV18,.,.,TGTGCCAGCTCACCACCACTCATGAACACTGAAGCTTTCTTT,CASSPPLMNTEAFF
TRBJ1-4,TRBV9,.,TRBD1,TGTGCCAGCAGCGTAGCAGGGTCGACAGGGAATGAAAAACTGTTTTTT,CASSVAGSTGNEKLFF
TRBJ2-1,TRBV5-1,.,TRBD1,TGCGCCAGCAGCCCAGGACAGGGCCCCTACAATGAGCAGTTCTTC,CASSPGQGPYNEQFF
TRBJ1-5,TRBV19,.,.,TGTGCCAGTAGTATAGGAGGGACAAGCACCCAGCATTTT,CASSIGGTSTQHF
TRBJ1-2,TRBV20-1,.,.,TGCAGTGCTAGTTCTACACCGGGGGGCTACACCTTC,CSASSTPGGYTF
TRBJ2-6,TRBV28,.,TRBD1,TGTGCCAGCAGGGACGACAGGGCTGGGGCCAACGTCCTGACTTTC,CASRDDRAGANVLTF
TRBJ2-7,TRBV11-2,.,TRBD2,TGTGCCAGCAGCCGGACTAGCGGGAGCTACGAGCAGTACTTC,CASSRTSGSYEQYF
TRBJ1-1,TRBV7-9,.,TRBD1,TGTGCCAGCAGCTGGACAGGGAGGAGGGGGACTGAAGCTTTCTTT,CASSWTGRRGTEAFF
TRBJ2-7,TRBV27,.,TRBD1,TGTGCCAGCAGTATCAGACAGGGGGGGACCTACGAGCAGTACTTC,CASSIRQGGTYEQYF
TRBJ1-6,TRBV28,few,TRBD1,TGTGCCAGCAGTTTGACAGGGGATTCACCCCTCCACTTT,CASSLTGDSPLHF
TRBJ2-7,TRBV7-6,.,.,TGTGCCAGCAGCTTAGAACAGGGCGGGTACGAGCAGTACTTC,CASSLEQGGYEQYF
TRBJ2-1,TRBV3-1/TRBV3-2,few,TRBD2,TGTGCCAGCAGCCATGCCGGGACTAGGCCTCATGAGCAGTTCTTC,CASSHAGTRPHEQFF
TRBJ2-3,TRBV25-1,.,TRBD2,TGTGCCAGCAGTGGGACTAGCGGGCCATCAGATACGCAGTATTTT,CASSGTSGPSDTQYF
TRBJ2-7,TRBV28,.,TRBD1,TGTGCCAGCAGTTTGCCCGGGACAGGACAGGGCGAGCAGTACTTC,CASSLPGTGQGEQYF
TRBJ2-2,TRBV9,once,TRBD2,TGTGCCAGCAGCGTAGTGACTAGCGGGAGCACCGGGGAGCTGTTTTTT,CASSVVTSGSTGELFF
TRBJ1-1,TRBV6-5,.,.,TGTGCCAGCAGCACAGGTTTGAACACTGAAGCTTTCTTT,CASSTGLNTEAFF
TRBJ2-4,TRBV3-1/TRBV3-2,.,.,TGTGCCAGCAGTCAACTCACCTCGGGACCTGTAGGGGGCAAAAACATTCAGTACTTC,CASSQLTSGPVGGKNIQYF
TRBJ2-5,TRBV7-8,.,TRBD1,TGTGCCAGCAGCTTAGGGACAGGGAGGGAGACCCAGTACTTC,CASSLGTGRETQYF